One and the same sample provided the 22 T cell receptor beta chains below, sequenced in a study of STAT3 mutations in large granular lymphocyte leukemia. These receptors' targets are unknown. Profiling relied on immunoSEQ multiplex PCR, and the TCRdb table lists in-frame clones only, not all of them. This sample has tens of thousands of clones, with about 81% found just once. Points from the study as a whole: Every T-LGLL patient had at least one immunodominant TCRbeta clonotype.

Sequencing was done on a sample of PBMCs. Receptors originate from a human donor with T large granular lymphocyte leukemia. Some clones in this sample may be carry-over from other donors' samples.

DNA for the CDR3: TGTGCCAGCAGTTACCGAGGGACTGCCAGGGGGGACTATGGCTACACCTTC. Its protein is CASSYRGTARGDYGYTF. The rearrangement links TRBV6-7 to TRBJ1-2, with 7 bases aligning to TRBD1. TRBV6-7 is assigned to the ORF class and has an uncertain function. This CDR3 is built from 17 residues. V lost 2 bases and J lost 3; bases outside the gene matches: 12.

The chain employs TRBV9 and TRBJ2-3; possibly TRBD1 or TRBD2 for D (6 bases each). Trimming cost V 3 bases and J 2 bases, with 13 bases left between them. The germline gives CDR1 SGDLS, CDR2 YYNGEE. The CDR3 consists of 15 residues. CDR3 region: CASSARGDFTDTQYF. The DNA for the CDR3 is TGTGCCAGCAGCGCAAGGGGGGATTTCACAGATACGCAGTATTTT.

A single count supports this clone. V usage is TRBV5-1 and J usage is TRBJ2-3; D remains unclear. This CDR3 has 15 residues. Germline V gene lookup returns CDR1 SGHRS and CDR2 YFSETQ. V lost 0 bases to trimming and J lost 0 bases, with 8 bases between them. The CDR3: CASSLDGMSTDTQYF. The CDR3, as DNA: TGCGCCAGCAGCTTGGACGGAATGAGCACAGATACGCAGTATTTT.

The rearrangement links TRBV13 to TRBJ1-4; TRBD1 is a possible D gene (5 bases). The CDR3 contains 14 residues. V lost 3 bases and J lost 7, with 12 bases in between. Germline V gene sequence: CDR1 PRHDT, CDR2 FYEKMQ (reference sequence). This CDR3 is CASSLGGGGEKLFF. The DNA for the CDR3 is TGTGCCAGCAGCTTGGGCGGGGGTGGTGAAAAACTGTTTTTT.

The CDR3 sequence: CASSEGGAGQETQYF. The CDR3 DNA follows: TGTGCCAGCAGCGAAGGGGGGGCCGGGCAAGAGACCCAGTACTTC. The V call is TRBV4-2, the J call TRBJ2-5, with a weak D call TRBD2 (7 bases). V gave up 5 bases and J gave up 2 bases, with 15 bases separating them. The CDR3 loop spans 15 amino acids. Germline CDR1 is LGHNA and CDR2 is YNFKEQ.

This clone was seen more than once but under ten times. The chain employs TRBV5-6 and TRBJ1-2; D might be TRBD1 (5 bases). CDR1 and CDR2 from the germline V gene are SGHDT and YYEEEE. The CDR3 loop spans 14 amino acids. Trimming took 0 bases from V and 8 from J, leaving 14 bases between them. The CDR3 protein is CASSLAGPGRGYTF. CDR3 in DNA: TGTGCCAGCAGCTTGGCAGGGCCCGGGCGAGGCTACACCTTC.

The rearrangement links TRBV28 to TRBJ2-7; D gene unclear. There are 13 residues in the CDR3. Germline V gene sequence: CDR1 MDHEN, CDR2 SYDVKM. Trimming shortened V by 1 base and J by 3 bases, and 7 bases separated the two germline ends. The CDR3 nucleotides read TGTGCCAGCAGTTTATACACCCTCTACGAGCAGTACTTC. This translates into CASSLYTLYEQYF.

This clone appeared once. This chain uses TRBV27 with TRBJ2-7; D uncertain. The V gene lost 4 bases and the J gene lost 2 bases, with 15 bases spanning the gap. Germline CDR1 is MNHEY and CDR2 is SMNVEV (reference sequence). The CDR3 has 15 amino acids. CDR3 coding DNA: TGTGCCAGCAGTTCCCTCGAAGGTGAGGCCTACGAGCAGTACTTC. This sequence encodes CASSSLEGEAYEQYF.

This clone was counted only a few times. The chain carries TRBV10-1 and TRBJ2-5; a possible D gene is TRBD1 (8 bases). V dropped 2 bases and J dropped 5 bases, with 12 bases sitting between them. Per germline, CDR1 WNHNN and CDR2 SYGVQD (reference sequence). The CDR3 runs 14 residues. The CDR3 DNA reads TGCGCCAGCAGTGAGCAACAGGGGGGGGAGACCCAGTACTTC. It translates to CASSEQQGGETQYF.

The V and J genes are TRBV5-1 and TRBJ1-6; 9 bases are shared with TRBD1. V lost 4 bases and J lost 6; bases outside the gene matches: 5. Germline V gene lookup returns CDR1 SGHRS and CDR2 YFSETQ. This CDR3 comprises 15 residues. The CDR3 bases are TGCGCCAGCAGCCCGTCGGACAGGGGTAATTCACCCCTCCACTTT. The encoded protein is CASSPSDRGNSPLHF.

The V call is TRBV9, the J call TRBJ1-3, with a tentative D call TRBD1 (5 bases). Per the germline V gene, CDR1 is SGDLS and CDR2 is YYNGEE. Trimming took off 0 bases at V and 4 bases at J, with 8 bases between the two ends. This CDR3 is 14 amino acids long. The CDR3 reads CASSVEGVGNTIYF. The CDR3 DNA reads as TGTGCCAGCAGCGTAGAAGGGGTCGGAAACACCATATATTTT.

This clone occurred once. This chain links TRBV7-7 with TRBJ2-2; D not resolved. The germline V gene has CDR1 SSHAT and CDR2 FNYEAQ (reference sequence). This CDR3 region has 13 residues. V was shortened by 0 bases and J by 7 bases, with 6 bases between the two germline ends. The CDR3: CASSLAPDGELFF. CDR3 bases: TGTGCCAGCAGCTTAGCGCCCGACGGGGAGCTGTTTTTT.

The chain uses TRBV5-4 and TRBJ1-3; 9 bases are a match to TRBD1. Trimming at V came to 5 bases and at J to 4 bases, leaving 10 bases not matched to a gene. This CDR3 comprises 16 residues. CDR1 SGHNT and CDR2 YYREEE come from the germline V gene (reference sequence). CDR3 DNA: TGTGCCAGCAGTTTAGAACAGGGGGCGTCAGGAAACACCATATATTTT. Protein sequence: CASSLEQGASGNTIYF.

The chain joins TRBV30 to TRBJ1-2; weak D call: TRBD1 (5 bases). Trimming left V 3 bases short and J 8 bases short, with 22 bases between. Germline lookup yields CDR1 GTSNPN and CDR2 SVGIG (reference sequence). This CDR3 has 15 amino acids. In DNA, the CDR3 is TGTGCCTGGAGGCCGAGGCAGGGTTTACTGTTCGGCTACACCTTC. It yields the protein CAWRPRQGLLFGYTF.

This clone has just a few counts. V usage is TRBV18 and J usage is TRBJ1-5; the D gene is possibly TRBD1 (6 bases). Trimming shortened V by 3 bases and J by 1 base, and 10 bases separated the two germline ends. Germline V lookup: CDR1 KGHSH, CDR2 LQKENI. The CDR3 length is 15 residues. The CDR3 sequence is CASSPTTGSNQPQHF. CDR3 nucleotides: TGTGCCAGCTCACCCACCACAGGGAGCAATCAGCCCCAGCATTTT.

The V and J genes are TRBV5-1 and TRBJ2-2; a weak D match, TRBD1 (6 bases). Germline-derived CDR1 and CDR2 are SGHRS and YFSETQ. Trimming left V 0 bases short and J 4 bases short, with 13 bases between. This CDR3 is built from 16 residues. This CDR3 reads CASSLASQGLTGELFF. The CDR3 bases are TGCGCCAGCAGCTTGGCCTCGCAGGGGCTCACCGGGGAGCTGTTTTTT.

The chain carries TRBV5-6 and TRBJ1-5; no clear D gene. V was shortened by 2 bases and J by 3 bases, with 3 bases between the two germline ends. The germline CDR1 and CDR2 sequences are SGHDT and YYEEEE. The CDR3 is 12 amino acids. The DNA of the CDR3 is TGTGCCAGCAGCTTTTACAATCAGCCCCAGCATTTT. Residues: CASSFYNQPQHF.

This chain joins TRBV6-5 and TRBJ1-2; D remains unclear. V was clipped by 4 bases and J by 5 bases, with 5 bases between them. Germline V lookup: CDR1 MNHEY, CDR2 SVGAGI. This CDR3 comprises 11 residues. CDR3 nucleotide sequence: TGTGCCAGCAGTTCGGGTTATGGCTACACCTTC. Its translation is CASSSGYGYTF.

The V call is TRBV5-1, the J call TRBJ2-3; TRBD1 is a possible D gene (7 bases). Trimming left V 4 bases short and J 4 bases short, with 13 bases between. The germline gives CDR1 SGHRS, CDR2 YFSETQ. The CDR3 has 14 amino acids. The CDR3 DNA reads TGCGCCAGCAGCAAGCAGGGGGGCCCAGATACGCAGTATTTT. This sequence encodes CASSKQGGPDTQYF.

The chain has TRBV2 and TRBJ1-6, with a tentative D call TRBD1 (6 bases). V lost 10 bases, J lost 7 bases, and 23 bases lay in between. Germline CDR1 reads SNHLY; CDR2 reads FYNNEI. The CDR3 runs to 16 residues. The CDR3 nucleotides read TGTGCCACCAGAGGGGGAATCCGGGGGTGGAATTCACCCCTCCACTTT. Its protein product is CATRGGIRGWNSPLHF.

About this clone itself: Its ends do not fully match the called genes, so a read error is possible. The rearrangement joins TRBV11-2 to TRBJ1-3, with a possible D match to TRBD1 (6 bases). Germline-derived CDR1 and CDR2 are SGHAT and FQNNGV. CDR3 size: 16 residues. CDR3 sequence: CASSLEIGGSGNTIYF. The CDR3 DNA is TGTGCCAGCAGCCTAGAGATAGGGGGGTCTGGAAACACCATATATTTT.

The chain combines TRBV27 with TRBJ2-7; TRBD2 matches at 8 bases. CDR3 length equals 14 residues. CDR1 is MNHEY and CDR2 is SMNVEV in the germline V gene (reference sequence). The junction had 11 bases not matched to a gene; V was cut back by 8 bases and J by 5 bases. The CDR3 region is CASAPGLGYHEQYV. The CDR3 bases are TGTGCCAGCGCACCGGGACTAGGGTATCACGAGCAGTACGTC.